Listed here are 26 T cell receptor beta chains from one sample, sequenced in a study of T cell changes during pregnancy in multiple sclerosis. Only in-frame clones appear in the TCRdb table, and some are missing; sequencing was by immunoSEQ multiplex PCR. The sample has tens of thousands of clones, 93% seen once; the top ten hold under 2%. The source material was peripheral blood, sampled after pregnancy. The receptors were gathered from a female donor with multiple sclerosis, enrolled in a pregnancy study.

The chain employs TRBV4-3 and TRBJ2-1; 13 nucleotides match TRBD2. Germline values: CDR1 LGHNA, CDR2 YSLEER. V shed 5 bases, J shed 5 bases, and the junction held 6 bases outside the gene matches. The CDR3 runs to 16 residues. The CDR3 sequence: CASSEVTSGGNNEQFF. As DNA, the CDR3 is TGCGCCAGCAGCGAAGTGACTAGCGGGGGGAACAATGAGCAGTTCTTC.

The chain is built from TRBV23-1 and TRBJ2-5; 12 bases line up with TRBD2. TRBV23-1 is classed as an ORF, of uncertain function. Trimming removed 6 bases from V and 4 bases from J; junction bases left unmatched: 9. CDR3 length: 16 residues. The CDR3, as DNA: TGCGCCAGCAGGAGACTAGCGGGAGTGGAAGGAGAGACCCAGTACTTC. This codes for CASRRLAGVEGETQYF.

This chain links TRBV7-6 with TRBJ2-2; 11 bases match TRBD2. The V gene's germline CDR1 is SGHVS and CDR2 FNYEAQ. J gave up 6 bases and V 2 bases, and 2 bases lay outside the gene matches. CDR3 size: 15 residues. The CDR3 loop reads CASSLMTSGAGELFF. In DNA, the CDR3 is TGTGCCAGCAGCTTAATGACTAGCGGGGCCGGGGAGCTGTTTTTT.

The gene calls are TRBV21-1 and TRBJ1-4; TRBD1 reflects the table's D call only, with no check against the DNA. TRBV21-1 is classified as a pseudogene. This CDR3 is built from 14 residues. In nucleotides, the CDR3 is TGTGCCAGCAGCAACCGGGACAGGGACGAAAAACTGTTTTTT. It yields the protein CASSNRDRDEKLFF.

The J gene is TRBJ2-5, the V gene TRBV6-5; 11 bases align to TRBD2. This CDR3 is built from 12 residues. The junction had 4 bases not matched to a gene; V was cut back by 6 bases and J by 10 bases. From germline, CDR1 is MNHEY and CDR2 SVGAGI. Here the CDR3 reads CASRSTSGIQYF. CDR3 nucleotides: TGTGCCAGCAGATCGACTAGCGGGATCCAGTACTTC.

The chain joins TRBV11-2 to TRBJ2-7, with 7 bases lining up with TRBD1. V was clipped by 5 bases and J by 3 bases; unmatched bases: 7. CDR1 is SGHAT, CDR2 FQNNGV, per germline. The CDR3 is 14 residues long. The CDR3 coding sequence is TGTGCCAGCAGCCCCCGCCGGGACAGCTACGAGCAGTACTTC. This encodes CASSPRRDSYEQYF.

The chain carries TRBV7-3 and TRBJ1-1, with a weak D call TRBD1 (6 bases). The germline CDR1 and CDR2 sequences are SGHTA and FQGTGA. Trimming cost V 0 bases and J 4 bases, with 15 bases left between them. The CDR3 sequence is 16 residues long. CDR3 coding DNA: TGTGCCAGCAGCTTAACAAGTCCGGGGGGCGGCACTGAAGCTTTCTTT. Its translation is CASSLTSPGGGTEAFF.

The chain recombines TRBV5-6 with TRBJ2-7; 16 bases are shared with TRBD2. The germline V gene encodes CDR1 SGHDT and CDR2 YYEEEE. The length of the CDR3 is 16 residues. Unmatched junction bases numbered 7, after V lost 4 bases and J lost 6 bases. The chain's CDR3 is CASSLGTSGRAFEQYF. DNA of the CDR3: TGTGCCAGCAGCCTCGGGACTAGCGGGAGGGCCTTCGAGCAGTACTTC.

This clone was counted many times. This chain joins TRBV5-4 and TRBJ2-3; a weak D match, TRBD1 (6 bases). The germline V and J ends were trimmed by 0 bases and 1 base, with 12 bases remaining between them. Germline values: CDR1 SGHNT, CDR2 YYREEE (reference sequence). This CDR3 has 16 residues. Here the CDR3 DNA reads TGTGCCAGCAGCTTGGGACAGGAAGGGGGCACAGATACGCAGTATTTT. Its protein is CASSLGQEGGTDTQYF. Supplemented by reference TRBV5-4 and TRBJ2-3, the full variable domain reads ETGVTQSPTHLIKTRGQQVTLRCSSQSGHNTVSWYQQALGQGPQFIFQYYREEENGRGNFPPRFSGLQFPNYSSELNVNALELDDSALYLCASSLGQEGGTDTQYFGPGTRLTVL.

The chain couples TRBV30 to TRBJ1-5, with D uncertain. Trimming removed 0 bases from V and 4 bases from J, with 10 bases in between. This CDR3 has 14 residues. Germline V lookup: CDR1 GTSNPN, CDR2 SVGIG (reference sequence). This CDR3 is CAWSVHGRNQPQHF. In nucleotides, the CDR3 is TGTGCCTGGAGTGTACATGGCAGAAATCAGCCCCAGCATTTT. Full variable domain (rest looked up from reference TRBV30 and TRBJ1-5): SQTIHQWPATLVQPVGSPLSLECTVEGTSNPNLYWYRQAAGRGLQLLFYSVGIGQISSEVPQNLSASRPQDRQFILSSKKLLLSDSGFYLCAWSVHGRNQPQHFGDGTRLSIL.

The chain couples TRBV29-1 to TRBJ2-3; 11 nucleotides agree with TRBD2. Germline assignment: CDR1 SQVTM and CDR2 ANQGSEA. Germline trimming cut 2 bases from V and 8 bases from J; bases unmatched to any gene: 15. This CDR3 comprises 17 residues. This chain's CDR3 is CSVESRASSGGRGTQYF. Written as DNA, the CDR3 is TGCAGCGTTGAATCCCGCGCCTCTAGCGGGGGGCGGGGTACGCAGTATTTT.

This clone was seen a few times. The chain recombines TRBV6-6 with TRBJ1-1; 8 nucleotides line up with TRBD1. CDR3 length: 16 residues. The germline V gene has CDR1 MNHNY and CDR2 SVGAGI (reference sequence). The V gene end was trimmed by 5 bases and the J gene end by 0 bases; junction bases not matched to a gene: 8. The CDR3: CASSPGQDYLNTEAFF. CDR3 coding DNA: TGTGCCAGCAGTCCGGGACAGGACTACTTGAACACTGAAGCTTTCTTT.

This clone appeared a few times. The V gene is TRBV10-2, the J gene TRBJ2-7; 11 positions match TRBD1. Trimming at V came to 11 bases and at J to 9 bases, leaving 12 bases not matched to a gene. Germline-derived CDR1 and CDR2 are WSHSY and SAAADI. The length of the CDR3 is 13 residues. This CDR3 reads CAAQDRGQVVQYF. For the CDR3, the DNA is TGCGCCGCCCAGGACAGGGGGCAAGTAGTGCAGTACTTC.

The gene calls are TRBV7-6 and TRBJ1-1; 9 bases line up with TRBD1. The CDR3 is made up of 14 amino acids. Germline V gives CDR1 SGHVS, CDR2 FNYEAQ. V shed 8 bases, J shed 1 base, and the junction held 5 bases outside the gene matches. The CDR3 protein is CASRRDRENTEAFF. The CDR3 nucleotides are TGTGCCAGCCGACGGGACAGGGAGAACACTGAAGCTTTCTTT.

The CDR3 reads CASSYVRGNYGYTF. CDR3 bases: TGTGCCAGCAGTTACGTCAGGGGAAACTATGGCTACACCTTC. The rearrangement joins TRBV6-5 to TRBJ1-2, with a possible D match to TRBD1 (6 bases). CDR3 length: 14 amino acids. The V gene lost 2 bases and the J gene lost 2 bases, with 9 bases spanning the gap. CDR1 is MNHEY and CDR2 is SVGAGI in the germline V gene.

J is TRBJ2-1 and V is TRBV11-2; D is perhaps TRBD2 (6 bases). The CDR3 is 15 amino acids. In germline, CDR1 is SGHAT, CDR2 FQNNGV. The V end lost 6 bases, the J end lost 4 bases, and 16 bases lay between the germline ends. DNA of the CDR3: TGTGCCAGCAGAGAATTGCGGGGAGGTTACAATGAGCAGTTCTTC. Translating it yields CASRELRGGYNEQFF.

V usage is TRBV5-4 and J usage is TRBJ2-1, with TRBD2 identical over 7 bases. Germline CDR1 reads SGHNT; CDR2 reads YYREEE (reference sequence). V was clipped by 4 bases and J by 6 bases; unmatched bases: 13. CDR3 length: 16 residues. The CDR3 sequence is CASSPQGGRAGNEQFF. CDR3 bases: TGTGCCAGCAGCCCACAAGGCGGGAGAGCGGGCAATGAGCAGTTCTTC.

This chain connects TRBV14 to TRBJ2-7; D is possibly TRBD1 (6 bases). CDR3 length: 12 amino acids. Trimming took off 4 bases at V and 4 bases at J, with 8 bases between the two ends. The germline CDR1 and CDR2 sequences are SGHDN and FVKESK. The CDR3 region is CASSRTGYEQYF. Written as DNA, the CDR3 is TGTGCCAGCAGCCGTACAGGGTACGAGCAGTACTTC.

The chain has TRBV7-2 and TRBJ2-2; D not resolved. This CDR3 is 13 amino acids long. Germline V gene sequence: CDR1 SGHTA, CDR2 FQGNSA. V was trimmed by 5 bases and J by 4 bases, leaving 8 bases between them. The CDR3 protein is CASSLLGTGELFF. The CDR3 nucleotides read TGTGCCAGCAGCCTCCTCGGCACCGGGGAGCTGTTTTTT.

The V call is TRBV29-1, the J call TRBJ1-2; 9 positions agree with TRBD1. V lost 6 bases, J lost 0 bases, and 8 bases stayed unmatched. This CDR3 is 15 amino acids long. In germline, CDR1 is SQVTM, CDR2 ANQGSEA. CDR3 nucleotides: TGCAGCGTAGAGCCCAACAGGGGGCCTAACTATGGCTACACCTTC. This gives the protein CSVEPNRGPNYGYTF.

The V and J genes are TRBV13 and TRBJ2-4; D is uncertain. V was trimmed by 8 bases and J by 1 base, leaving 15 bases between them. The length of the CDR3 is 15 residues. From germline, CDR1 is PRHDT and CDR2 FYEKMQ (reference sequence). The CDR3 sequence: CASPLQVRAKNIQYF. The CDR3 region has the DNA TGTGCCAGCCCACTCCAGGTAAGGGCCAAAAACATTCAGTACTTC.

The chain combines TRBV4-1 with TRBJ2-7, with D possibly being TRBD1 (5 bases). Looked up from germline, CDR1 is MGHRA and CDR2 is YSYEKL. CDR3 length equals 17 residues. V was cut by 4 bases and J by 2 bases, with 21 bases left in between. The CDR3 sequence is CASSRRLGPNPTYEQYF. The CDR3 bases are TGCGCCAGCAGCCGACGGTTGGGGCCAAATCCTACCTACGAGCAGTACTTC.

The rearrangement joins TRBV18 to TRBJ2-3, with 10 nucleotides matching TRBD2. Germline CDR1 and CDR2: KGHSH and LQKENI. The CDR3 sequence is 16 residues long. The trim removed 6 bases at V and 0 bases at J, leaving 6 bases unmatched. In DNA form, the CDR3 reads TGTGCCAGCTCGACCCGACTAGCGGGTAGCACAGATACGCAGTATTTT. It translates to CASSTRLAGSTDTQYF.

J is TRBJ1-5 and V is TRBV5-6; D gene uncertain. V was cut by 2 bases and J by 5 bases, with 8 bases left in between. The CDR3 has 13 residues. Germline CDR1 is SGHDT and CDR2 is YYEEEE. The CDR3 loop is CASSFGRDQPQHF. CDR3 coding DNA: TGTGCCAGCAGCTTTGGGAGGGATCAGCCCCAGCATTTT.

DNA for the CDR3: TGTGCCAGCAGCGACGGGTGGGACACCATATATTTT. It is translated as CASSDGWDTIYF. This chain connects TRBV2 to TRBJ1-3; D not certain. With 6 bases removed from V and 8 bases from J, the gap between germline ends came to 11 bases. Germline lookup yields CDR1 SNHLY and CDR2 FYNNEI. This CDR3 has 12 amino acids.

The CDR3 protein is CASSQVSQDLGYGYTF. In DNA, the CDR3 is TGTGCCAGCAGCCAAGTCTCACAGGATTTGGGCTATGGCTACACCTTC. The J gene is TRBJ1-2, the V gene TRBV4-2, with D maybe TRBD1 (5 bases). The V gene lost 1 base and the J gene lost 4 bases, with 16 bases spanning the gap. The germline CDR1 and CDR2 sequences are LGHNA and YNFKEQ. This CDR3 is 16 amino acids long.